These 28 T cell receptor delta chains were sequenced from one sample in a study of gamma-delta T cells after stem cell transplantation. TCRdb re-processed the RT-PCR reads using CATT. The table records several thousand delta-chain clones, about 15% of them present only once. The source material was gamma-delta T cells. All receptors come from a human donor. It is not recorded whose cells these are; they may come from a transplant donor.

The chain uses TRDV1 and TRDJ1; the D is unclear. There are 19 residues in the CDR3. Germline CDR1 and CDR2: TSWWSYY and QGS. The V and J ends lost 4 bases and 0 bases respectively, with 24 bases between them. CDR3 DNA: TGTGCTCTTGGGGCATTTAGTTCAGAAGGGTTTGCGTACACCGATAAACTCATCTTT. This gives the protein CALGAFSSEGFAYTDKLIF.

This clone came up a few times. CDR3 sequence: CALGELPQFTPPYWGIDKLIF. The CDR3 bases are TGTGCTCTTGGGGAACTACCCCAATTTACCCCCCCGTACTGGGGGATCGATAAACTCATCTTT. The chain employs TRDV1 and TRDJ1; 10 bases map to TRDD3. Trimming took 0 bases from V and 4 from J; bases not matched to a gene: 20. Per germline, CDR1 TSWWSYY and CDR2 QGS. This CDR3 has 21 residues.

Judged by abundance, this clone is medium-sized (0.01 to 0.1%). A clone one base away is much larger, so this may be a read error. Other DNA sequences of this sample code for an identical CDR3. This chain joins TRDV2 and TRDJ3; TRDD3 matches at 9 bases. Per germline, CDR1 GEAIGNYY and CDR2 EKD. This CDR3 spans 17 amino acids. The ends lost 4 bases at V and 0 bases at J; junction bases unmatched: 3. The CDR3, as DNA: TGTGCCTGTGATTACTGGGGGAGCTCCTGGGACACCCGACAGATGTTTTTC. This encodes CACDYWGSSWDTRQMFF.

This clone was observed a few times. The sample holds other DNA sequences that translate to the same CDR3. The V and J genes are TRDV2 and TRDJ3; 8 bases match TRDD3. The CDR3 consists of 19 residues. Germline V gives CDR1 GEAIGNYY, CDR2 EKD. V dropped 0 bases and J dropped 2; count of bases not matched to a gene: 8. CDR3 protein: CACDTVWGIPAWDTRQMFF. The CDR3 coding sequence is TGTGCCTGTGACACCGTTTGGGGGATCCCCGCCTGGGACACCCGACAGATGTTTTTC.

This clone has only a few counts. V is TRDV3 and J is TRDJ1; 11 bases align to TRDD3. The CDR3 contains 16 residues. V shed 3 bases and J 4 bases; nucleotides not matched to a gene: 13. CDR1 is TVYSNPD and CDR2 is GDNSRS in the germline V gene (reference sequence). The DNA of the CDR3 is TGTGCCTTCCCAATCTTCCGTACTGGGGGATACGATAAACTCATCTTT. As protein: CAFPIFRTGGYDKLIF.

This rearrangement joins TRDV1 to TRDJ2; D might be TRDD3 (6 bases). Deletions cut 5 bases from V and 0 bases from J, with 16 bases between. Germline V CDR1 and CDR2: TSWWSYY, QGS. This CDR3 is 17 amino acids long. This CDR3 reads CALGKGVGVSLTAQLFF. In nucleotides, the CDR3 is TGTGCTCTTGGGAAGGGGGTGGGGGTTTCTTTGACAGCACAACTCTTCTTT.

This clone was found a few times. CDR3 in amino acids: CALGEKVDVRDTVPLTAQLFF. In DNA, the CDR3 is TGTGCTCTTGGGGAAAAAGTGGACGTTAGGGATACGGTCCCTTTGACAGCACAACTCTTCTTT. V gene TRDV1 combines with J gene TRDJ2; TRDD3 aligns across 8 bases. The CDR3 is 21 residues long. CDR1 and CDR2 (germline): TSWWSYY, QGS. J lost 0 bases, V lost 2 bases, and 17 bases had no gene match.

This clone is medium-sized (0.01 to 0.1%) within its sample. The rearrangement uses TRDV2 and TRDJ1; 7 bases agree with TRDD3. Trimming took 0 bases from V and 1 from J; bases not matched to a gene: 7. Per the germline V gene, CDR1 is GEAIGNYY and CDR2 is EKD. The CDR3 totals 16 residues. This CDR3 reads CACDTAWGKFTDKLIF. CDR3 in DNA: TGTGCCTGTGACACCGCATGGGGGAAATTCACCGATAAACTCATCTTT.

This clone was seen only a few times. The junction differs from germline at one of its ends, possibly a read error. The V call is TRDV2, the J call TRDJ3, with TRDD3 identical over 8 bases. The CDR3 has 18 amino acids. From germline, CDR1 is GEAIGNYY and CDR2 EKD. CDR3 residues: CACDSLLGDSSYTLQMFF. CDR3 in DNA: TGTGCCTGTGACTCTCTCCTGGGGGACTCCTCGTACACCCTACAGATGTTTTTC.

As concerns this clone: This specimen includes other DNA sequences encoding the same CDR3. The CDR3 region has the DNA TGTGCTCTTGGGGAAACCCCCTGGGGGATACCAACAGCACAACTCTTCTTT. Encoded protein: CALGETPWGIPTAQLFF. The rearrangement links TRDV1 to TRDJ2; TRDD3 aligns across 11 bases. Germline V gene data show CDR1 as TSWWSYY and CDR2 as QGS. V lost 2 bases, J lost 5 bases, and 7 bases stayed unmatched. The CDR3 covers 17 residues.

This clone has more than one count but fewer than ten. The chain is built from TRDV3 and TRDJ3; TRDD3 aligns across 8 bases. Trimming removed 2 bases from V and 0 bases from J; junction bases left unmatched: 33. Germline V gene data show CDR1 as TVYSNPD and CDR2 as GDNSRS (reference sequence). The CDR3 totals 26 residues. DNA of the CDR3: TGTGCCTTTCGCCGAAGAGTCTACAGGAGGGGTACTGGGGGGGCCTCCGGCTCCTGGGACACCCGACAGATGTTTTTC. Translation gives CAFRRRVYRRGTGGASGSWDTRQMFF.

With respect to this clone: At one end, the junction sequence differs from germline, possibly due to a read error. V is TRDV1 and J is TRDJ1, with D maybe TRDD3 (5 bases). The J gene is not listed in TCRdb, so it was assigned here from a DNA match to germline. The CDR3 loop spans 19 amino acids. Germline values: CDR1 TSWWSYY, CDR2 QGS. The CDR3 loop is CAIGACSSEGFAYTDKLIF. The DNA for the CDR3 is TGTGCTATTGGGGCATGTAGTTCAGAAGGGTTTGCGTACACCGATAAACTCATCTTT.

Within the sample, this clone is medium-sized (0.01 to 0.1%). The rearrangement links TRDV2 to TRDJ2; 10 bases align to TRDD3. Trimming cost V 7 bases and J 1 base; bases outside gene matches: 23. The germline V gene encodes CDR1 GEAIGNYY and CDR2 EKD. CDR3 size: 21 residues. Here the CDR3 reads CAWASPASTGGFSYLTAQLFF. The CDR3 DNA reads as TGTGCCTGGGCCTCCCCTGCCAGTACTGGGGGATTTTCATATTTGACAGCACAACTCTTCTTT.

This clone is deemed medium-sized. Other DNA sequences in the sample encode the same CDR3. This chain links TRDV1 with TRDJ1, with 12 nucleotides matching TRDD3. V shed 4 bases, J shed 1 base, and the junction held 13 bases outside the gene matches. Germline CDR1 TSWWSYY, CDR2 QGS. CDR3 length: 19 residues. CDR3 DNA sequence: TGTGCTCTTGGGGCCATCCTTCCGACTGGGGGATACCTCACCGATAAACTCATCTTT. This translates into CALGAILPTGGYLTDKLIF.

This clone has only a few counts. Here the CDR3 DNA reads TGTGCTCTTGGGGAACAAAATTGGAAATATCCCTACGGAGGGCGAGGGTGGGGGAACACCGATAAACTCATCTTT. Protein product: CALGEQNWKYPYGGRGWGNTDKLIF. This chain joins TRDV1 and TRDJ1, with D perhaps matching TRDD3 (7 bases). The germline V and J ends were trimmed by 1 base and 0 bases, with 39 bases remaining between them. This CDR3 spans 25 amino acids. The V gene's germline CDR1 is TSWWSYY and CDR2 QGS.

This clone has only a few counts. The genes are TRDV3 and TRDJ1, with 8 bases that match TRDD2. There are 16 residues in the CDR3. Germline-derived CDR1 and CDR2 are TVYSNPD and GDNSRS (reference sequence). The ends lost 4 bases at V and 0 bases at J; junction bases unmatched: 13. CDR3 sequence (DNA): TGTGCCTCCTTCCTATCGATGGATCCGTACACCGATAAACTCATCTTT. It encodes CASFLSMDPYTDKLIF.

This sequence joins TRDV1 and TRDJ1, with D uncertain. TCRdb leaves out the J gene; it was filled in here by matching the DNA to germline. V lost 0 bases to trimming and J lost 0 bases, with 32 bases between them. Germline V gene sequence: CDR1 TSWWSYY, CDR2 QGS. CDR3 length: 23 amino acids. CDR3 sequence: CALGELRGLTTSHRLFNTDKLIF. The CDR3 DNA reads as TGTGCTCTTGGGGAACTCAGAGGCCTTACTACGAGTCACCGCCTCTTTAACACCGATAAACTCATCTTT.

This sequence joins TRDV3 and TRDJ1, with TRDD3 matching over 7 bases. The J gene, left out of TCRdb, was set here by checking the DNA against germline. The germline gives CDR1 TVYSNPD, CDR2 GDNSRS (reference sequence). V shed 3 bases and J 2 bases; nucleotides not matched to a gene: 9. This CDR3 spans 14 amino acids. The CDR3 DNA follows: TGTGCCTTACCTGGGGGTCGATCTACCGATAAACTCATCTTT. The encoded protein is CALPGGRSTDKLIF.

This clone is large by share. The chain joins TRDV1 to TRDJ3, with 7 bases lining up with TRDD3. V gave up 7 bases and J gave up 0 bases; unmatched junction bases: 6. Per the germline V gene, CDR1 is TSWWSYY and CDR2 is QGS. The CDR3 is made up of 17 amino acids. CDR3 amino acids: CALAEGDNSWDTRQMFF. CDR3 bases: TGTGCTCTTGCCGAAGGGGATAACTCCTGGGACACCCGACAGATGTTTTTC.

The chain has TRDV1 and TRDJ2, with unresolved D. This CDR3 is 20 amino acids long. CDR1 and CDR2 (germline): TSWWSYY, QGS. V was shortened by 2 bases and J by 4 bases, with 26 bases between the two germline ends. As DNA, the CDR3 is TGTGCTCTTGGGGAAGGATTTGAGAGTCGACTACGGGAACCGACAGCACAACTCTTCTTT. As protein: CALGEGFESRLREPTAQLFF.

This clone is medium-sized (0.01 to 0.1%) within its sample. The chain links TRAV29/DV5 to TRDJ1, with 11 bases aligning to TRDD3. This CDR3 comprises 19 residues. J was trimmed by 1 base and V by 3 bases; bases with no gene match: 17. Germline V lookup: CDR1 NSMFDY, CDR2 ISSIKDK. The CDR3 DNA reads TGTGCAGCAATCCCTGTCCCTAAGTACTGGGGGATAAGCACCGATAAACTCATCTTT. Protein product: CAAIPVPKYWGISTDKLIF. The variable domain in full, completed from reference TRAV29/DV5 and TRDJ1, reads DQQVKQNSPSLSVQEGRISILNCDYTNSMFDYFLWYKKYPAEGPTFLISISSIKDKNEDGRFTVFLNKSAKHLSLHIVPSQPGDSAVYFCAAIPVPKYWGISTDKLIFGKGTRVTVEP.

Sample share makes this clone medium-sized. The DNA for the CDR3 is TGTGCAGCAAGCGCCCGGGGGTGGGGATCCACCGATAAACTCATCTTT. It codes for CAASARGWGSTDKLIF. The J gene is TRDJ1, the V gene TRAV29/DV5; a possible D gene is TRDD3 (6 bases). The germline V and J ends were trimmed by 0 bases and 1 base, with 16 bases remaining between them. The CDR3 is made up of 16 amino acids. Germline V gene data show CDR1 as NSMFDY and CDR2 as ISSIKDK.

The DNA of the CDR3 is TGTGCCTGTGACACCGCGACGGATCAATACTGGGACACCCGACAGATGTTTTTC. It codes for CACDTATDQYWDTRQMFF. The V gene is TRDV2, the J gene TRDJ3; no firm D call. Trimming pared 0 bases from V and 3 bases from J, leaving 14 bases between. Germline loops: CDR1 GEAIGNYY, CDR2 EKD. The CDR3 runs to 18 residues.

This clone was observed a handful of times. V usage is TRDV3 and J usage is TRDJ1, with 13 bases aligning to TRDD3. The length of the CDR3 is 21 residues. CDR1 is TVYSNPD and CDR2 is GDNSRS in the germline V gene (reference sequence). The V gene end was trimmed by 2 bases and the J gene end by 0 bases; junction bases not matched to a gene: 21. The CDR3 coding sequence is TGTGCCTTTCATGATTTGAACCTAAACTGGGGGATACGCGGGTACACCGATAAACTCATCTTT. Amino acids: CAFHDLNLNWGIRGYTDKLIF.

This rearrangement joins TRDV1 to TRDJ2; the D gene is possibly TRDD3 (5 bases). Germline V gives CDR1 TSWWSYY, CDR2 QGS. The CDR3 is 22 amino acids. The V end lost 2 bases, the J end lost 0 bases, and 28 bases lay between the germline ends. The CDR3 loop reads CALGEVSPWRGGTSPLTAQLFF. The CDR3 coding sequence is TGTGCTCTTGGGGAAGTCAGCCCCTGGAGGGGGGGCACCTCACCTTTGACAGCACAACTCTTCTTT.

CDR3 bases: TGTGCTCTTGGGGAACTAGCGAGTACTGGGGGATACTCCCTTTACACCGATAAACTCATCTTT. Translation gives CALGELASTGGYSLYTDKLIF. This chain connects TRDV1 to TRDJ1; 12 bases agree with TRDD3. CDR3 length equals 21 residues. The ends lost 0 bases at V and 0 bases at J; junction bases unmatched: 14. From germline, CDR1 is TSWWSYY and CDR2 QGS.

This chain links TRDV3 with TRDJ1; TRDD3 is a possible D gene (6 bases). From germline, CDR1 is TVYSNPD and CDR2 GDNSRS (reference sequence). The V end lost 2 bases, the J end lost 4 bases, and 20 bases lay between the germline ends. This CDR3 region has 15 residues. The CDR3 region is CAFRRFLRGDDKLIF. The CDR3 coding sequence is TGTGCCTTTCGTCGCTTTTTACGGGGGGACGATAAACTCATCTTT.

This clone is medium-sized. This chain joins TRAV29/DV5 and TRDJ1; 8 bases line up with TRDD3. V shed 2 bases and J 0 bases; nucleotides not matched to a gene: 15. Germline assignment: CDR1 NSMFDY and CDR2 ISSIKDK. CDR3 length: 18 amino acids. This CDR3 is CAARPATGGPWYTDKLIF. The CDR3 region has the DNA TGTGCAGCAAGGCCGGCTACTGGGGGTCCATGGTACACCGATAAACTCATCTTT.